This TCR beta chain was recorded in a study of T cells in pancreatic ductal adenocarcinoma. General study points: Compared with tumor, blood showed more total productive templates and approximately 8-fold more clonotypes.

No neoadjuvant therapy was given to the selected pancreatic ductal adenocarcinoma patients before their surgery. As concerns this clone: Its antigen is as yet unknown.

Repertoires were generated with immunoSEQ multiplex PCR, while TCRdb's copy carries only in-frame clones and drops some. The sample records roughly 100,000 clones, over 90% being singletons. Sequenced: PBMCs. The receptor was isolated from a human donor with pancreatic ductal adenocarcinoma.

CDR3 sequence: CASTLAETQYF. For the CDR3, the DNA is TGTGCCAGCACTCTAGCGGAGACCCAGTACTTC. V gene TRBV28 combines with J gene TRBJ2-5, with D maybe TRBD2 (6 bases). Trimming shortened V by 7 bases and J by 5 bases, and 8 bases separated the two germline ends. The CDR3 is made up of 11 amino acids. Germline V gene lookup returns CDR1 MDHEN and CDR2 SYDVKM.